A single sample gave rise to the 20 T cell receptor beta chains below, sequenced in a study of cytomegalovirus exposure and HLA in healthy donors. The PCR was carried out with 60 Vbeta primers and 13 Jbeta primers. The table came from immunoSEQ multiplex PCR; TCRdb's copy has only in-frame clones and leaves some out. The table has 75,000 to 95,000 clones, 78% seen once. The sample was PBMCs. The receptors shown here come from a middle-aged woman in good health and CMV-seropositive.

The chain combines TRBV11-3 with TRBJ1-3; D not certain. Germline CDR1 SGHNT, CDR2 YENEEA. The V end was cut by 5 bases, the J end by 2 bases, with 10 bases between. The CDR3 length is 14 residues. This CDR3 is CASSLRGPGNTIYF. CDR3 sequence (DNA): TGTGCCAGCAGCCTTCGGGGTCCTGGAAACACCATATATTTT. Drawing the rest from reference TRBV11-3 and TRBJ1-3, the complete variable domain is EAGVVQSPRYKIIEKKQPVAFWCNPISGHNTLYWYLQNLGQGPELLIRYENEEAVDDSQLPKDRFSAERLKGVDSTLKIQPAELGDSAVYLCASSLRGPGNTIYFGEGSWLTVV.

This clone was found a few times. This chain connects TRBV6-5 to TRBJ1-4, with TRBD1 matching 7 bases. V trimming: 6 bases; J trimming: 4 bases; junction bases outside the gene matches: 8. The CDR3 sequence is 15 residues long. Germline V gene sequence: CDR1 MNHEY, CDR2 SVGAGI. The CDR3 coding sequence is TGTGCCAGCAGCCTCGGGACAGCTGGTAATGAAAAACTGTTTTTT. Translating it yields CASSLGTAGNEKLFF.

The count of this clone is one. This chain connects TRBV10-1 to TRBJ2-5, with 11 bases lining up with TRBD2. V lost 6 bases and J lost 4; bases outside the gene matches: 10. This CDR3 has 16 amino acids. Germline V lookup: CDR1 WNHNN, CDR2 SYGVQD (reference sequence). The CDR3 bases are TGCGCCAGCAGACCTACTAGCGGGAGTGAGTTAGAGACCCAGTACTTC. Translation: CASRPTSGSELETQYF.

V gene TRBV27 combines with J gene TRBJ2-7; 9 nucleotides agree with TRBD1. The CDR3 contains 16 residues. The germline CDR1 and CDR2 sequences are MNHEY and SMNVEV (reference sequence). Trimming at V came to 4 bases and at J to 2 bases, leaving 9 bases not matched to a gene. CDR3 loop: CASSSILRQGAYEQYF. The CDR3 DNA sequence: TGTGCCAGCAGTTCGATCCTCCGACAGGGGGCCTACGAGCAGTACTTC.

The rearrangement links TRBV7-6 to TRBJ2-3; a possible D gene is TRBD2 (5 bases). The CDR3 runs 16 residues. Germline values: CDR1 SGHVS, CDR2 FNYEAQ. The V end lost 1 base, the J end lost 0 bases, and 11 bases lay between the germline ends. In DNA, the CDR3 is TGTGCCAGCAGCTTAGGTGGAGGAGCTAGCACAGATACGCAGTATTTT. Translating it yields CASSLGGGASTDTQYF.

This chain links TRBV4-3 with TRBJ2-1, with 9 nucleotides matching TRBD2. The CDR3 sequence is 15 residues long. Germline CDR1 reads LGHNA; CDR2 reads YSLEER. J lost 15 bases, V lost 0 bases, and 12 bases had no gene match. CDR3 nucleotides: TGCGCCAGCAGCCAAGATCAAGCGGGAGGCCCCGGACGGTTCTTC. It is translated as CASSQDQAGGPGRFF.

This chain uses TRBV2 with TRBJ2-5; TRBD2 matches at 7 bases. Germline trimming cut 8 bases from V and 2 bases from J; bases unmatched to any gene: 11. CDR3 length: 15 amino acids. The germline V gene has CDR1 SNHLY and CDR2 FYNNEI. The CDR3 DNA reads TGTGCCAGCGCACCCTTCCGGGGAGGGCAAGAGACCCAGTACTTC. This translates into CASAPFRGGQETQYF. The full variable domain, its missing parts supplied by reference TRBV2 and TRBJ2-5, is EPEVTQTPSHQVTQMGQEVILRCVPISNHLYFYWYRQILGQKVEFLVSFYNNEISEKSEIFDDQFSVERPDGSNFTLKIRSTKLEDSAMYFCASAPFRGGQETQYFGPGTRLLVL.

As concerns this clone: An end of the junction differs from the germline gene, which may be a read error. The chain is built from TRBV7-9 and TRBJ2-1, with D possibly being TRBD2 (5 bases). The V gene's germline CDR1 is SEHNR and CDR2 FQNEAQ (reference sequence). This CDR3 is built from 12 residues. The CDR3 loop is CSSSLGGTEQFF. CDR3 sequence (DNA): TGTTCCAGCAGCTTAGGAGGCACTGAGCAGTTCTTC.

V is TRBV5-1 and J is TRBJ1-2; possible D gene TRBD1, 5 bases. Trimming left V 0 bases short and J 4 bases short, with 16 bases between. CDR3 length equals 16 residues. Per germline, CDR1 SGHRS and CDR2 YFSETQ. CDR3 coding DNA: TGCGCCAGCAGCTTGGAAGTGGGGCGCGGGACCTATGGCTACACCTTC. Its translation is CASSLEVGRGTYGYTF.

Notes on this clone: A junction end diverges from the germline sequence, so it may reflect a read error. The chain employs TRBV7-9 and TRBJ2-7, with 7 bases identical to TRBD1. The CDR3 totals 17 residues. Germline V gene lookup returns CDR1 SEHNR and CDR2 FQNEAQ (reference sequence). The DNA of the CDR3 is TGTTCCAGCAGCTTTTTAACAGGGGCAGGGAGCTCCTACGAGCAGTACTTC. Amino acids: CSSSFLTGAGSSYEQYF.

This chain links TRBV29-1 with TRBJ2-7; 8 bases are shared with TRBD1. Germline CDR1 and CDR2: SQVTM and ANQGSEA. V gave up 8 bases and J gave up 2 bases; unmatched junction bases: 14. The CDR3 runs to 15 residues. The CDR3 DNA reads TGCAGCTACACTAAACAGGGGGGCCAGACCTACGAGCAGTACTTC. It is translated as CSYTKQGGQTYEQYF.

In DNA, the CDR3 is TGTGCCAGCTCACCGATAGATAACTATGGCTACACCTTC. It yields the protein CASSPIDNYGYTF. V usage is TRBV18 and J usage is TRBJ1-2; D unclear. Germline loops: CDR1 KGHSH, CDR2 LQKENI. The V end lost 3 bases, the J end lost 1 base, and 6 bases lay between the germline ends. There are 13 residues in the CDR3.

The DNA of the CDR3 is TGTGCCAGCAGCACCCAGGGGACTAGCGGAACCTACAATGAGCAGTTCTTC. Translating gives CASSTQGTSGTYNEQFF. The V call is TRBV11-2, the J call TRBJ2-1, with 11 nucleotides matching TRBD2. Per germline, CDR1 SGHAT and CDR2 FQNNGV. V was pared by 5 bases and J by 2 bases, with 8 bases of the junction left unmatched. The CDR3 is made up of 17 amino acids.

The chain links TRBV14 to TRBJ2-5; a weak D match, TRBD2 (5 bases). The J call may be mistaken, given a closer DNA end match to TRBJ2-7. The CDR3 contains 14 residues. Germline assignment: CDR1 SGHDN and CDR2 FVKESK. The CDR3, as DNA: TGTGCCAGCAGCCCTGGACTGAGCTCCTACGAGCAGTACTTC. Its protein is CASSPGLSSYEQYF.

Written as DNA, the CDR3 is TGTGCCACATTGCCGGGACAGGGCCTAGGGTATGGCTACACCTTC. Amino acid sequence: CATLPGQGLGYGYTF. The rearrangement joins TRBV7-2 to TRBJ1-2; the match to TRBD1 covers 9 bases. V was clipped by 10 bases and J by 5 bases; unmatched bases: 14. The V gene's germline CDR1 is SGHTA and CDR2 FQGNSA. This CDR3 comprises 15 residues. Together with reference TRBV7-2 and TRBJ1-2, the CDR3 gives the full variable domain: GAGVSQSPSNKVTEKGKDVELRCDPISGHTALYWYRQSLGQGLEFLIYFQGNSAPDKSGLPSDRFSAERTGGSVSTLTIQRTQQEDSAVYLCATLPGQGLGYGYTFGSGTRLTVV.

The V gene is TRBV28, the J gene TRBJ2-1; 12 bases match TRBD2. This CDR3 is 15 amino acids long. Germline lookup yields CDR1 MDHEN and CDR2 SYDVKM. The junction had 5 bases not matched to a gene; V was cut back by 8 bases and J by 3 bases. The CDR3 DNA follows: TGTGCCAGCCAGACTAGCGGGAGTGGCTACAATGAGCAGTTCTTC. This codes for CASQTSGSGYNEQFF.

This chain links TRBV6-1 with TRBJ2-2; D possibly corresponds to TRBD2 (6 bases). Trimming stripped 0 bases from V and 1 base from J, with 12 bases between. CDR1 is MNHNS and CDR2 is SASEGT in the germline V gene. CDR3 length equals 17 residues. CDR3 DNA sequence: TGTGCCAGCAGTGAAGCCGGGATAGCGGTGAACACCGGGGAGCTGTTTTTT. This gives the protein CASSEAGIAVNTGELFF.

In its sample, this clone was seen a few times. The V call is TRBV6-6, the J call TRBJ2-5; tentatively, D is TRBD1 (6 bases). V was clipped by 5 bases and J by 5 bases, with 12 bases between them. CDR3 size: 13 residues. In germline, CDR1 is MNHNY, CDR2 SVGAGI (reference sequence). The CDR3 nucleotides are TGTGCCAGCAGTCCGGACAGTTTCGAGACCCAGTACTTC. Translating gives CASSPDSFETQYF.

This chain links TRBV10-3 with TRBJ2-1, with a possible D match to TRBD1 (6 bases). This CDR3 comprises 15 residues. Deletions cut 3 bases from V and 8 bases from J, with 17 bases between. CDR1 ENHRY and CDR2 SYGVKD come from the germline V gene. As DNA, the CDR3 is TGTGCCATCAGTGACCGCCAAACACAGGGCGATGAGCAGTTCTTC. Protein: CAISDRQTQGDEQFF.

This clone occurred a few times. This chain uses TRBV6-5 with TRBJ1-5; 8 nucleotides align to TRBD1. The CDR3 length is 15 residues. J lost 0 bases, V lost 8 bases, and 6 bases had no gene match. The germline V gene encodes CDR1 MNHEY and CDR2 SVGAGI. In DNA form, the CDR3 reads TGTGCCAGCGGACTGACAGGGGATAGCAATCAGCCCCAGCATTTT. This encodes CASGLTGDSNQPQHF.